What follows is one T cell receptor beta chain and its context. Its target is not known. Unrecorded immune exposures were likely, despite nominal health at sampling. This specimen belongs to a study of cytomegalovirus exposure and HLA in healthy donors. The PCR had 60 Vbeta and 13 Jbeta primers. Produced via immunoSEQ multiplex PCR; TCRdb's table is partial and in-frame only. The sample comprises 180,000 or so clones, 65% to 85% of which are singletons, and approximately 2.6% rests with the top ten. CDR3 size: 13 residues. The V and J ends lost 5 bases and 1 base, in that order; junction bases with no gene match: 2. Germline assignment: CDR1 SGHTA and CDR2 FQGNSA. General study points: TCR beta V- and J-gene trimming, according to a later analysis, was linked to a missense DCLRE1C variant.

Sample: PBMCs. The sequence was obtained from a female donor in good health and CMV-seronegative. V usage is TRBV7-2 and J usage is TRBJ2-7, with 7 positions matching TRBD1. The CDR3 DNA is TGTGCCAGCAGCAAACAGGGGTCCTACGAGCAGTACTTC. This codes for CASSKQGSYEQYF.